A single sample is the source of the 8 T cell receptor beta chains below, sequenced in a study of T cells in Graves' hyperthyroidism and ophthalmopathy (dated by TCRdb to about 2019). Receptor libraries were prepared by multiplex PCR. The sample was run on an Illumina HiSeq 2000. The TCR beta CDR3 regions were amplified from the RNA transcripts. A first-round RT-PCR of the TCR CDR3 used the HTBI primer set with the Qiagen OneStep RT-PCR kit. TCRdb passed the public sequencing reads through fastp at Q25 and MiXCR, retaining productive beta sequences. Records with the same CDR3 protein are collapsed into one entry carrying the most frequent genes and DNA. The sample table lists a few hundred thousand distinct CDR3 sequences, approximately 14% of them with a count of one. Around 13% of the sample goes to the ten largest clones. The sample taken for sequencing was blood. These receptors were collected from a woman aged 40 to 50 with Graves' hyperthyroidism.

Turning to this clonotype: A much larger clone is a single base away; this may be a read error. The chain recombines TRBV20-1 with TRBJ1-2, with D perhaps TRBD1 (5 bases). The CDR3 consists of 13 residues. Germline V gives CDR1 DFQATT, CDR2 SNEGSKA (reference sequence). In DNA form, the CDR3 reads TGCAGTGGTAGAGTCGGGGCCACCGGGGGCTACACCTTC. This encodes CSGRVGATGGYTF.

This clonotype was seen repeatedly, ten times or more. This sequence joins TRBV11-2 and TRBJ2-7, with D perhaps TRBD2 (5 bases). V was trimmed by 1 base and J by 4 bases, leaving 8 bases between them. The CDR3 covers 13 residues. CDR1 and CDR2 from the germline V gene are SGHAT and FQNNGV. In nucleotides, the CDR3 is TGTGCCAGCAGCTTAGCGTCGGGATACGAGCAGTACTTC. Translated, it gives CASSLASGYEQYF.

The chain couples TRBV9 to TRBJ1-6; 10 bases are shared with TRBD1. The CDR3 loop spans 16 amino acids. J gave up 7 bases and V 0 bases, and 4 bases lay outside the gene matches. In germline, CDR1 is SGDLS, CDR2 YYNGEE. Here the CDR3 DNA reads TGTGCCAGCAGCGTAGCTGGACAGGGGGTAAATTCACCCCTCCACTTT. Translated: CASSVAGQGVNSPLHF.

The sample holds many counts of this clonotype. This chain uses TRBV28 with TRBJ1-2; D gene ambiguous. V lost 4 bases and J 4 bases, leaving 7 bases between the germline ends. The CDR3 is 12 amino acids. In germline, CDR1 is MDHEN, CDR2 SYDVKM. The chain's CDR3 is CASSYKFYGYTF. In DNA, the CDR3 is TGTGCCAGCAGTTACAAATTCTATGGCTACACCTTC.

The CDR3 nucleotides read TGCGCCAGCAGCCCCGGGGGAGGGCGGGGGCAGCCCCAGCATTTT. Residues: CASSPGGGRGQPQHF. J is TRBJ1-5 and V is TRBV10-2, with D tentatively TRBD1 (5 bases). V gave up 6 bases and J gave up 7 bases, with 19 bases separating them. The germline V gene encodes CDR1 WSHSY and CDR2 SAAADI. The CDR3 extends over 15 amino acids.

This clonotype was seen repeatedly, ten times or more. The genes are TRBV6-1 and TRBJ2-5; D is perhaps TRBD1 (6 bases). V was pared by 5 bases and J by 1 base, with 11 bases between. The CDR3 is 14 amino acids. Per germline, CDR1 MNHNS and CDR2 SASEGT. The CDR3 loop reads CASSMSGVQETQYF. CDR3 coding DNA: TGTGCCAGCAGTATGTCAGGGGTCCAAGAGACCCAGTACTTC.

This clonotype showed up many times. The chain uses TRBV6-2 or TRBV6-3 and TRBJ2-5; D not resolved. V lost 4 bases and J lost 2, with 8 bases in between. CDR1 MNHEY and CDR2 SVGEGT come from the germline V gene. The CDR3 sequence is 13 residues long. In DNA form, the CDR3 reads TGTGCCAGCAGTTGGCAGACGCAAGAGACCCAGTACTTC. Translated, it gives CASSWQTQETQYF.

This clonotype occurred many times. This chain uses TRBV20-1 with TRBJ2-3, with D unresolved. V shed 3 bases and J shed 4 bases, with 11 bases lying between them. From germline, CDR1 is DFQATT and CDR2 SNEGSKA (reference sequence). The CDR3 length is 13 residues. This CDR3 is CSASRVAADTQYF. The CDR3 nucleotides read TGCAGTGCTAGTAGGGTAGCCGCAGATACGCAGTATTTT.